This T cell receptor (beta chain) originates from a study of blood T cell repertoires in COVID-19. About the study: The United States, Italy and Spain were the sources of the acute and convalescent COVID-19 samples. The analysed material was cDNA or gDNA that came from T cells, B-cell-depleted T cells, or PBMCs.

This CDR3 is built from 15 residues. The V segment lost 3 bases and the J segment 4 bases; nucleotides outside the gene matches: 7. The germline V gene has CDR1 KGHDR and CDR2 SFDVKD. Authors' analysis steps: How many nucleated cells were present was estimated from reference gene primer amplification. The assay was immunoSEQ multiplex PCR, and TCRdb's table has in-frame clones only and misses some. The V and J calls and clone size were taken over from that table, and D and trimming were inferred from the DNA. The sample gives about 330,000 clones, 65% to 90% of which show up once; approximately 7.6% is in the top ten.

The rearrangement links TRBV24-1 to TRBJ2-5; 7 bases are a match to TRBD1. This sequence was found in a human donor in a cohort sampled during active COVID-19. Sequenced: peripheral blood. Written as DNA, the CDR3 is TGTGCCACCAGTGATCCCCGGGGACAGATAGAGACCCAGTACTTC. Its protein is CATSDPRGQIETQYF.